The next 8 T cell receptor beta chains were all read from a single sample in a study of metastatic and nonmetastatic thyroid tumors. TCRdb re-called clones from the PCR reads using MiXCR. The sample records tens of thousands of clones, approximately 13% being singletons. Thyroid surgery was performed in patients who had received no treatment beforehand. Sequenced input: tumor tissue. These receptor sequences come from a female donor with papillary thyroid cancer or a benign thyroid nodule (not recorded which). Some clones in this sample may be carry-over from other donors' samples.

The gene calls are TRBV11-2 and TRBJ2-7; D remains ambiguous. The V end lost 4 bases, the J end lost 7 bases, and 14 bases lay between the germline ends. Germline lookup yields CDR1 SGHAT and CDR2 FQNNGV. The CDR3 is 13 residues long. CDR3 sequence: CASSSSSVGEQYF. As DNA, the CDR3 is TGTGCCAGCAGCTCATCAAGCGTGGGGGAGCAGTACTTC.

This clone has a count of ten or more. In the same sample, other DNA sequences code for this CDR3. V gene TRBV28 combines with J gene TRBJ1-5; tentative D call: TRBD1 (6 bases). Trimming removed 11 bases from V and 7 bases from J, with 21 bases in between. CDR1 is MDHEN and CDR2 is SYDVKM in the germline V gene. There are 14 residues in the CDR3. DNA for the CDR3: TGTGCCGGGGGGGGGGGCGCAAACGCGCAGCCCCAGCATTTT. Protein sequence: CAGGGGANAQPQHF.

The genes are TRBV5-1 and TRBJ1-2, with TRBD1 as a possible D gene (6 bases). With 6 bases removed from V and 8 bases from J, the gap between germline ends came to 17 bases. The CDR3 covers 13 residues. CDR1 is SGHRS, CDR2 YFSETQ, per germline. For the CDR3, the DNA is TGCGCCAGCAACCTTGGGGGGGCGGAAGGCTACACCTTC. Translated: CASNLGGAEGYTF.

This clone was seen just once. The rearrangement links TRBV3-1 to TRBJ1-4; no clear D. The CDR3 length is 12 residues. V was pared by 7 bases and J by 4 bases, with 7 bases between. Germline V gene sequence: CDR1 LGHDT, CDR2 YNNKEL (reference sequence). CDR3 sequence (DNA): TGTGCCAGCAAACACGGTAATGAAAAACTGTTTTTT. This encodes CASKHGNEKLFF.

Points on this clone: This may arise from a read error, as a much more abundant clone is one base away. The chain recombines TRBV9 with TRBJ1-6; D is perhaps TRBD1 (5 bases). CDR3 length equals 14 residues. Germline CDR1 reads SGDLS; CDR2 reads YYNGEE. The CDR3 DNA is TGTGCCAGCAGCGGAAGGGACTCTAATTCACACCTCCACTTT. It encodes CASSGRDSNSHLHF.

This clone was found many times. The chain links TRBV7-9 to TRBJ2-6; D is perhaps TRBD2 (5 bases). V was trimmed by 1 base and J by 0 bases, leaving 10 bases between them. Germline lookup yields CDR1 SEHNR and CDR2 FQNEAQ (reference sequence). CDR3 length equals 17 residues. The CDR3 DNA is TGTGCCAGCAGCTTAGGTCAGCGGATCTCTGGGGCCAACGTCCTGACTTTC. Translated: CASSLGQRISGANVLTF.

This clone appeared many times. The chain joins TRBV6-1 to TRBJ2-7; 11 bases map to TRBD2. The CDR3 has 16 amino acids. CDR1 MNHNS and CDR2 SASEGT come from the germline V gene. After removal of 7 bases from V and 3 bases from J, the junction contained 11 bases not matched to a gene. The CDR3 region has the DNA TGTGCCAGCACCGAACCTATACTAGCGGGAGACTACGAGCAGTACTTC. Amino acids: CASTEPILAGDYEQYF.

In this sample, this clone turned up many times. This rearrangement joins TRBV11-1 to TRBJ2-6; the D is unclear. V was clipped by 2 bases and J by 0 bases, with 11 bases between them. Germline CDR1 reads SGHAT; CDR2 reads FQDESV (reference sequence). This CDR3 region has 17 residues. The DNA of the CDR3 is TGTGCCAGCAGCTTAACAACGCCCGACTCTGGGGCCAACGTCCTGACTTTC. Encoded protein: CASSLTTPDSGANVLTF.